This TCR beta chain was sequenced in a study of blood T cells in healthy people across ages (dated by TCRdb to between 2014 and 2017). Regarding the study in general: In model experiments, template switching captured about one uniquely barcoded TCR beta cDNA molecule for every two T cells. Donors of different ages were randomly distributed across sequencing lanes to avoid experimental bias. To track age-related changes in TCR beta repertoire diversity, the study relied on deep sequencing normalized with unique cDNA molecular identifiers. For two donors (one aged 18 to 29 and one aged 80 or older), the study analyzed two additional independent replicas of 1 million unique cDNA reads from the same blood draw. Four age groups were formed from the donors: young (average 16 years), middle-aged (approximately 40), aged (roughly 56) and long-lived (around 82). Broad study findings and their caveats: Since profiling was done on bulk unsorted PBMCs, naive and antigen-experienced compartments could not be conclusively compared. Because donor CMV infection status was unknown, age-related changes in expanded clonotypes were potentially confounded. Observed TCR beta diversity per million T cells fell roughly linearly with age, and a significant reduction was already apparent by age roughly 41. There was a strong correlation between observed TCR beta diversity and the percentage of naive T cells measured by flow cytometry. Compared with the aged group, the long-lived group had more naive CD4+ T cells, fewer expanded clones and increased TCR diversity, a pattern suggesting age selection. Estimates of total diversity based on one million sequenced T cells were regarded as lower bounds and as underestimates.

This clonotype was detected a few times. Its specific antigen is unknown. The input lacks base qualities; no much larger clone sits a single base away. The library relied on 5' RACE. The sequencing machine was an Illumina HiSeq 2500. The second PCR ran for about 7 to 11 cycles and used a J-beta primer mix along with a sample-barcoded 5' primer. A template-switch 5' adaptor carrying 12 random nucleotides introduced a unique molecular identifier onto each TCR beta cDNA molecule. Each sample yielded at least 2.5 million CDR3-containing paired-end reads. First-strand cDNA synthesis was performed from all RNA using the Mint cDNA synthesis kit, with priming by a TRBC-specific oligonucleotide. After uracil-DNA glycosylase treatment, a first 18-cycle PCR used universal primers M1SS and BC2_uni_R on all cDNA. The paper's processing steps were these. For normalization, 1 million high-quality reads were randomly selected from each sample, with every read carrying a distinct molecular identifier. Instead of being binned into consensus sequences, reads with shared molecular identifiers were discarded. MiTCR, run with a Q25 quality threshold and the strictest error-elimination algorithm, handled CDR3 identification, clonotype clustering and error correction. A nonparametric unseen species model using Euler transformation provided a lower-bound estimate of total TCR beta diversity. TCRdb ran its own pipeline on the public reads, namely fastp trimming at Q25 and MiXCR clone calling, and kept in-frame beta chains. Rows merge per CDR3 protein into single entries with the most common DNA and genes. TCRdb, rather than the study authors, made the V and J calls. Within this sample are 800,000 or so distinct CDR3 sequences, with less than 60% of them counted one time only. Clones ranked in the top ten supply about a sixth of the sample.

Deletion took 0 bases off V and 10 bases off J, with a span of 16 bases between the germline ends. Counted from cysteine to phenylalanine, this CDR3 has 15 amino acids. Left in the record is the CDR3 DNA by itself, 45 bases read in frame from the first base. CDR1 is given as LGHNA and CDR2 as YSLEER, both from the germline V gene. The roughly 39 donors, aged about 6 to 95 years, were systemically healthy Caucasian individuals from Russia. Each donor gave around 9.5 milliliters of peripheral blood, collected into EDTA-treated Vacutainer tubes. PBMCs were isolated by Ficoll-Paque density-gradient centrifugation, with at least 6 million obtained per sample. Total RNA was extracted from PBMCs with Trizol reagent, with at least 5.5 micrograms obtained per sample. The percentages of naive CD45RAhigh/CD27high T cells were determined by flow cytometry on a PBMC aliquot from every donor.

The chain employs TRBV4-3 and TRBJ2-1; the D gene is possibly TRBD1, with 5 bases matching. What was sequenced was blood. The receptor was isolated from an elderly man in good health. In nucleotide form, the sequence is TGCGCCAGCAGCCAAGATAATTCCCAGGGTCGGGAGCAGTTCTTC. This sequence encodes CASSQDNSQGREQFF.